The rows below give T cell receptor beta chains drawn from one sample of a study of OX40 agonist ivuxolimab in advanced cancers. Clones were sequenced by immunoSEQ multiplex PCR, and TCRdb holds only the in-frame ones, with some missing. The table records 65,000 to 75,000 clones, about 94% of them present only once. The starting material was CD4+ or CD8+ T cells sorted from blood, obtained in a trial of the OX40 agonist ivuxolimab. The receptors here all came from an adult with an advanced solid tumor such as melanoma, head and neck, liver or kidney cancer. Each CDR3 is given with its conserved first and last residue. The D gene is left open where the match is weak. Expanded clones are given a class, and other clones once, few, many or no size at all.

.	TRBJ2-5	TRBV27	TRBD2	CASSPLAGAGETQYF	TGTGCCAGCAGCCCCTTAGCGGGGGCGGGGGAGACCCAGTACTTC
.	TRBJ2-5	TRBV7-2	TRBD2	CASSSIAGGGIGETQYF	TGTGCCAGCAGCTCCATAGCGGGAGGGGGGATCGGTGAGACCCAGTACTTC
.	TRBJ2-7	TRBV7-6	TRBD2	CASSSSGSFNEQYF	TGTGCCAGCAGCTCTAGCGGGAGTTTTAACGAGCAGTACTTC
.	TRBJ2-2	TRBV5-1	.	CASSPGTESGELFF	TGCGCCAGTTCACCAGGGACGGAGTCTGGGGAGCTGTTTTTT
.	TRBJ1-2	TRBV7-6	TRBD1	CASSFVRDRGNGYTF	TGTGCCAGCAGCTTTGTCCGGGACAGGGGGAATGGCTACACCTTC
.	TRBJ2-3	TRBV11-2	TRBD2	CASSQWTSGSDTQYF	TGTGCCAGCAGCCAATGGACTAGCGGGAGCGATACGCAGTATTTT
.	TRBJ2-5	TRBV9	TRBD2	CASSVGLAGLETQYF	TGTGCCAGCAGCGTAGGCCTAGCGGGACTAGAGACCCAGTACTTC
.	TRBJ2-7	TRBV30	.	CAWSEVGISYEQYF	TGTGCCTGGAGTGAGGTGGGAATTTCCTACGAGCAGTACTTC
once	TRBJ2-5	TRBV6-1	.	CASRPTGEGETQYF	TGTGCCAGCAGGCCAACAGGGGAGGGGGAGACCCAGTACTTC
.	TRBJ2-1	TRBV7-2	.	CASSYQTGLVSNEQFF	TGTGCCAGCAGCTACCAGACAGGCCTAGTTAGCAATGAGCAGTTCTTC
.	TRBJ2-2	TRBV29-1	TRBD1	CSVTGTGGATGELFF	TGCAGCGTGACCGGGACAGGGGGCGCTACCGGGGAGCTGTTTTTT
.	TRBJ1-4	TRBV7-6	.	CASSLGAWGGNEKLFF	TGTGCCAGCAGCTTAGGGGCCTGGGGCGGGAATGAAAAACTGTTTTTT
.	TRBJ2-1	TRBV25-1	.	CASSRAQVNEQFF	TGTGCCAGCAGCCGGGCCCAAGTAAATGAGCAGTTCTTC
.	TRBJ2-3	TRBV19	TRBD2	CASRGGLAGAGTLTDTQYF	TGTGCCAGTAGGGGAGGACTAGCGGGCGCTGGCACGCTCACAGATACGCAGTATTTT
.	TRBJ2-3	TRBV10-3	TRBD2	CAINPTSGRVQTQYF	TGTGCCATCAACCCAACTAGCGGGAGGGTTCAAACGCAGTATTTT
once	TRBJ2-1	TRBV19	.	CASSIGSGEPYNEQFF	TGTGCCAGTAGTATAGGTTCGGGAGAACCCTACAATGAGCAGTTCTTC
.	TRBJ2-7	TRBV18	.	CASSQGTGEQYF	TGTGCCAGCTCACAGGGGACCGGGGAGCAGTACTTC
.	TRBJ1-2	TRBV6-5	.	CASSPTANYGYTF	TGTGCCAGCAGCCCGACAGCTAACTATGGCTACACCTTC
.	TRBJ2-5	TRBV11-2	TRBD2	CASSLGSGSIQETQYF	TGTGCCAGCAGCTTAGGTAGCGGGAGTATCCAAGAGACCCAGTACTTC
.	TRBJ2-7	TRBV11-2	TRBD2	CASSSPGAGAYEQYF	TGTGCCAGCAGCTCCCCTGGTGCGGGAGCTTACGAGCAGTACTTC
.	TRBJ2-7	TRBV27	TRBD1	CASSPQGNKYEQYF	TGTGCCAGCAGTCCACAGGGGAACAAATACGAGCAGTACTTC
once	TRBJ2-3	TRBV19	.	CASSIRDWRDTQYF	TGTGCCAGTAGTATACGGGACTGGCGGGATACGCAGTATTTT
.	TRBJ2-5	TRBV19	.	CASSIGLALETQYF	TGTGCCAGTAGTATAGGTCTAGCGTTGGAGACCCAGTACTTC
.	TRBJ1-5	TRBV2	TRBD1	CASRHRGQGLGQPQHF	TGTGCCAGCAGACATCGGGGACAGGGATTAGGTCAGCCCCAGCATTTT
.	TRBJ2-5	TRBV14	TRBD2	CASSHREPSGRRETQYF	TGTGCCAGCAGCCATAGAGAACCGAGCGGGAGGAGGGAGACCCAGTACTTC
few	TRBJ2-1	TRBV4-1	.	CASSSNREQFF	TGCGCCAGCAGCTCGAATCGGGAGCAGTTCTTC
.	TRBJ1-3	TRBV7-2	.	CASSFSRASGNTIYF	TGTGCCAGCAGCTTTAGTCGAGCCTCTGGAAACACCATATATTTT
few	TRBJ2-2	TRBV9	.	CASSVDGRGAGELFF	TGTGCCAGCAGCGTAGACGGGAGAGGGGCCGGGGAGCTGTTTTTT
.	TRBJ2-1	TRBV30	.	CAWSPQFSEQFF	TGTGCCTGGAGTCCCCAGTTTAGTGAGCAGTTCTTC
.	TRBJ2-5	TRBV5-6	.	CASSLSGEETQYF	TGTGCCAGCAGCTTAAGCGGCGAGGAGACCCAGTACTTC
.	TRBJ1-1	TRBV2	.	CASSEADWRNTEAFF	TGTGCCAGCAGTGAAGCCGACTGGAGGAACACTGAAGCTTTCTTT
.	TRBJ2-3	TRBV30	.	CAWSVSEWGTQYF	TGTGCCTGGAGTGTATCCGAGTGGGGTACGCAGTATTTT
.	TRBJ2-7	TRBV14	TRBD1	CASSPNRGLFSYEQYF	TGTGCCAGCAGCCCGAACAGGGGCCTCTTCTCCTACGAGCAGTACTTC
.	TRBJ1-1	TRBV6-1	.	CASSWRSEAFF	TGTGCCAGCAGTTGGCGCAGTGAAGCTTTCTTT
.	TRBJ2-7	TRBV10-3	TRBD2	CAISEGFGGGSSYEQYF	TGTGCCATCAGTGAGGGCTTCGGGGGAGGGAGCTCCTACGAGCAGTACTTC
once	TRBJ2-7	TRBV6-5	.	CASRRQSYEQYF	TGTGCCAGCAGGCGACAGTCCTACGAGCAGTACTTC